One sample yielded the 13 T cell receptor beta chains listed below, sequenced in a study of blood T cells in healthy people across ages. The authors ran a second PCR of about 7 to 12 cycles using a sample-barcoded 5' primer and a J-beta primer mix. TCRdb redid the calling of the 5' RACE reads with MiXCR, one entry per CDR3 protein. The sample has under 800,000 distinct CDR3 sequences, about 42% seen once. Sequencing was carried out using blood. Receptors were obtained from a woman aged 60-75 years in good health.

This clonotype was found a few times. This chain links TRBV9 with TRBJ2-2; D unclear. Germline values: CDR1 SGDLS, CDR2 YYNGEE. The V end was cut by 0 bases, the J end by 3 bases, with 9 bases between. The CDR3 has 15 amino acids. CDR3 amino acids: CASSVESAHTGELFF. The DNA of the CDR3 is TGTGCCAGCAGCGTAGAATCAGCCCACACCGGGGAGCTGTTTTTT.

The sample holds a few counts of this clonotype. The CDR3 spells CATSGEFWNEQFF. The CDR3 DNA reads as TGTGCCACCAGTGGCGAGTTCTGGAATGAGCAGTTCTTC. V usage is TRBV24-1 and J usage is TRBJ2-1; D gene ambiguous. The CDR3 loop spans 13 amino acids. The germline gives CDR1 KGHDR, CDR2 SFDVKD. Trimming left V 5 bases short and J 7 bases short, with 11 bases between.

This clonotype was seen only a few times. J is TRBJ2-1 and V is TRBV12-3 or TRBV12-4, with 8 nucleotides matching TRBD1. With 7 bases clipped from V and 5 bases from J, the junction kept 7 bases outside the gene matches. The CDR3 runs to 14 residues. Written as DNA, the CDR3 is TGTGCCAGCACCATTCGGACAGGGAACAATGAGCAGTTCTTC. Its protein product is CASTIRTGNNEQFF.

A few counts support this clonotype. The chain joins TRBV5-6 to TRBJ2-4, with D possibly matching TRBD2 (6 bases). The V end was cut by 5 bases, the J end by 0 bases, with 24 bases between. Germline V gives CDR1 SGHDT, CDR2 YYEEEE. There are 19 residues in the CDR3. The CDR3 here is CASSPWGWEAYLAKNIQYF. In DNA form, the CDR3 reads TGTGCCAGCAGTCCCTGGGGGTGGGAGGCCTACCTAGCCAAAAACATTCAGTACTTC.

The chain links TRBV20-1 to TRBJ2-5; D ambiguous. CDR1 DFQATT and CDR2 SNEGSKA come from the germline V gene (reference sequence). Between the trimmed V and J ends, which lost 8 bases and 4 bases, there was a span of 14 bases. The CDR3 consists of 12 residues. The CDR3 coding sequence is TGCAGTTTCACCCCAGGCGCAGAGACCCAGTACTTC. As protein: CSFTPGAETQYF.

As for this clonotype: Its ends do not fully match the called genes, so a read error is possible. The V call is TRBV3-1, the J call TRBJ2-7; TRBD2 matches at 8 bases. Germline V CDR1 and CDR2: LGHDT, YNNKEL (reference sequence). There are 16 residues in the CDR3. CDR3 residues: CASSPAGGLSSYVQYF. CDR3 DNA: TGTGCCAGCAGCCCGGCGGGGGGCCTTAGCTCCTACGTGCAGTACTTC.

The chain carries TRBV6-5 and TRBJ2-3; TRBD1 is a possible D gene (6 bases). Trimming removed 5 bases from V and 7 bases from J, with 13 bases in between. Looked up from germline, CDR1 is MNHEY and CDR2 is SVGAGI. The CDR3 extends over 13 amino acids. CDR3 sequence: CASSPGERYTQYF. DNA for the CDR3: TGTGCCAGCAGTCCAGGGGAGCGGTATACGCAGTATTTT.

V usage is TRBV5-1 and J usage is TRBJ1-1, with TRBD1 identical over 8 bases. Germline values: CDR1 SGHRS, CDR2 YFSETQ. Germline trimming cut 0 bases from V and 2 bases from J; bases unmatched to any gene: 12. This CDR3 comprises 18 residues. The CDR3 DNA is TGCGCCAGCAGCTTGGCTCGCCAGGGGGCGCCTATAAACACTGAAGCTTTCTTT. Encoded protein: CASSLARQGAPINTEAFF.

This clonotype was observed many times. The chain couples TRBV7-2 to TRBJ2-3; 8 nucleotides agree with TRBD2. Germline CDR1 SGHTA, CDR2 FQGNSA. J was trimmed by 5 bases and V by 1 base; bases with no gene match: 8. The CDR3 spans 16 residues. The CDR3 coding sequence is TGTGCCAGCAGCTTAGACGGTGGGCTAGCGGGAGATACGCAGTATTTT. The encoded protein is CASSLDGGLAGDTQYF.

The chain uses TRBV5-6 and TRBJ2-5, with D possibly being TRBD1 (6 bases). The J call is uncertain, as TRBJ2-7 better fits the DNA end. Germline V gives CDR1 SGHDT, CDR2 YYEEEE. The CDR3 spans 14 residues. For the CDR3, the DNA is TGTGCCAGCAGCCTCCCTGGCAGGGGCTACGAGCAGTACTTC. Its protein is CASSLPGRGYEQYF.

This clonotype was detected ten times or more. This sequence joins TRBV5-5 and TRBJ1-1, with TRBD1 identical over 7 bases. The CDR3 has 14 residues. Losses at the gene ends were 4 bases for V and 1 base for J; bases not matched to a gene: 4. From germline, CDR1 is SGHKS and CDR2 YYEKEE (reference sequence). The CDR3 spells CASSAGQKNTEAFF. CDR3 coding DNA: TGTGCCAGCAGCGCGGGACAGAAGAACACTGAAGCTTTCTTT.

This clonotype was found once. A much larger clone differs from this one at a single base, so this may be a read error. This chain joins TRBV29-1 and TRBJ2-5; 14 positions match TRBD2. The tail of the sequence fits TRBJ2-1 better, so the J call may be wrong. The CDR3 loop spans 14 amino acids. Germline CDR1 SQVTM, CDR2 ANQGSEA. CDR3 loop: CSVRLAGGQETQFF. Written as DNA, the CDR3 is TGCAGCGTAAGACTAGCGGGAGGGCAAGAGACCCAGTTCTTC.

V usage is TRBV24-1 and J usage is TRBJ2-7; D call uncertain. The DNA end favors TRBJ2-5, so the J call may be wrong. The germline V gene encodes CDR1 KGHDR and CDR2 SFDVKD. This CDR3 contains 16 residues. DNA of the CDR3: TGTGCCACCAGTGGGAGAAAGAACCCCTTAGAGGAGACCCAGTACTTC. It specifies CATSGRKNPLEETQYF.